This T cell receptor (beta chain) was identified during a study of blood T cell repertoires in COVID-19. Study as a whole: Acute and convalescent COVID-19 samples came from the United States, Italy and Spain. T cells, B-cell-depleted T cells, or PBMCs provided the cDNA or gDNA that served as material.

The V and J ends lost 4 bases and 5 bases, in that order; junction bases with no gene match: 2. This CDR3 spans 13 amino acids. Germline loops: CDR1 SEHNR, CDR2 FQNEAQ (reference sequence). How the authors handled the data: Estimation of nucleated cell counts was performed using reference gene primer amplification. Clones were sequenced by immunoSEQ multiplex PCR, and TCRdb holds only the in-frame ones, with some missing. Clone size and V and J calls were adopted from that table, with D and trimming inferred from the DNA. Of 120,000 to 150,000 clones detected, over 75% appear once; the ten largest clones hold 10% to 13%.

J is TRBJ2-4 and V is TRBV7-9, with TRBD1 matching 7 bases. Sequenced input: peripheral blood. This receptor was obtained from a man aged 60 to 75 with active or convalescent COVID-19. The CDR3 protein is CASSYGTENIQYF. The CDR3 DNA reads TGTGCCAGCAGCTACGGGACAGAAAACATTCAGTACTTC.